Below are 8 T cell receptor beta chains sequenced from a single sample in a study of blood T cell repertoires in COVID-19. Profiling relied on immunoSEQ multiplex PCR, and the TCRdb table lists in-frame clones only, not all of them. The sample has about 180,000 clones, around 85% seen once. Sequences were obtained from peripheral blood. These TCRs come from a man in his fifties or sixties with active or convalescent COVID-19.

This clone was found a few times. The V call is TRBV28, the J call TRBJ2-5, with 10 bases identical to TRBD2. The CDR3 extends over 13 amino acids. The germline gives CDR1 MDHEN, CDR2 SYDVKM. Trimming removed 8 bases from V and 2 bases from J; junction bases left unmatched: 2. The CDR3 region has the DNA TGTGCCAGCCATAGCGGGGGGCAAGAGACCCAGTACTTC. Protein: CASHSGGQETQYF.

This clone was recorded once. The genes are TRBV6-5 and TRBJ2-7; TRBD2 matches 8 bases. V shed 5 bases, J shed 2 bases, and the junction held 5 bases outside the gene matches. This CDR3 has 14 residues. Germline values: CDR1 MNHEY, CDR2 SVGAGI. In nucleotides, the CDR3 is TGTGCCAGCAGTCCTACTAGCGGCCCCTACGAGCAGTACTTC. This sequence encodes CASSPTSGPYEQYF.

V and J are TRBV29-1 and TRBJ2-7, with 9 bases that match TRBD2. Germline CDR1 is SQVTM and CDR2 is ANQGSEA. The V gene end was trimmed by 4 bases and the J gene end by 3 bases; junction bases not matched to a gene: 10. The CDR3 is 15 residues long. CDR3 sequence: CSVGGGGGTDYEQYF. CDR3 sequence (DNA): TGCAGCGTTGGCGGCGGGGGGGGAACCGACTACGAGCAGTACTTC.

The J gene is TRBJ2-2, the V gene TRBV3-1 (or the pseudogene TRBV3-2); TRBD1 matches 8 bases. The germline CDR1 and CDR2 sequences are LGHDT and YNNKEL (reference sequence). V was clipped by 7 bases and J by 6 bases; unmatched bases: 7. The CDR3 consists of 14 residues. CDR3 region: CASNDRGKAGELFF. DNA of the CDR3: TGTGCCAGCAACGACAGGGGTAAAGCCGGGGAGCTGTTTTTT.

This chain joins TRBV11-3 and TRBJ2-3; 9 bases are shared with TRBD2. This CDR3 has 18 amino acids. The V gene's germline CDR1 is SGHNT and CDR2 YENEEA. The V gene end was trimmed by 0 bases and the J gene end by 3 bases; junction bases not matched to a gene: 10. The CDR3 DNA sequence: TGTGCCAGCAGCTTAGATAGCATGACTAGCGGACTGACAGATACGCAGTATTTT. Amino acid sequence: CASSLDSMTSGLTDTQYF.

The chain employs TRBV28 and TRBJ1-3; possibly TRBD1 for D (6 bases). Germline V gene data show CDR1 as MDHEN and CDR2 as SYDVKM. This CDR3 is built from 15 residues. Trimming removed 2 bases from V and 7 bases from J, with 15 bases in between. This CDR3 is CASSLTRTVGNTIYF. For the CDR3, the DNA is TGTGCCAGCAGTTTAACCCGGACAGTTGGGAACACCATATATTTT.

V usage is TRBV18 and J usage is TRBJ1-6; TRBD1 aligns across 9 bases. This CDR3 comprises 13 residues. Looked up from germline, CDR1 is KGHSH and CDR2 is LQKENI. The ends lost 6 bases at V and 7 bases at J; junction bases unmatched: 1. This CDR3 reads CASSGTGNSPLHF. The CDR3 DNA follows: TGTGCCAGCTCCGGGACAGGGAATTCACCCCTCCACTTT.

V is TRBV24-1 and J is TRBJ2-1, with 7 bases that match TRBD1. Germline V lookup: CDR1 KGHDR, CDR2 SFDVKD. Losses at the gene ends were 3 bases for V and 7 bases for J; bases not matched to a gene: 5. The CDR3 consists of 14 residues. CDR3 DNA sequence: TGTGCCACCAGTGATCCAGACAGGGAAAATGAGCAGTTCTTC. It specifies CATSDPDRENEQFF.